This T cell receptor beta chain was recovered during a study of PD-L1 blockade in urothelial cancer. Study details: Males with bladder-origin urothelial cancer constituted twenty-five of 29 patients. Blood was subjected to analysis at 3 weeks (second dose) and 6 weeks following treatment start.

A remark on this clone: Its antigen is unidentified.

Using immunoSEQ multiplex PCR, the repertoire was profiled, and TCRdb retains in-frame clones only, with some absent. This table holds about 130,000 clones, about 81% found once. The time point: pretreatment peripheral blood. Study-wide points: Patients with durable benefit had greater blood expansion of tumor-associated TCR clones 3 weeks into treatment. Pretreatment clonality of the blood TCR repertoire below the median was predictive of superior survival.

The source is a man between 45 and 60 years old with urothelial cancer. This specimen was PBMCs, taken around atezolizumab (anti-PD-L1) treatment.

The chain's CDR3 is CASSSTGRAFF. For the CDR3, the DNA is TGTGCCAGCAGTTCGACAGGGCGGGCTTTCTTT. The chain uses TRBV6-5 and TRBJ1-1; 7 positions match TRBD1. This CDR3 region has 11 residues. CDR1 MNHEY and CDR2 SVGAGI come from the germline V gene. J lost 11 bases, V lost 4 bases, and 4 bases had no gene match.